Listed below are T cell receptor beta chains from one sample, sequenced in a study of cytotoxic CD8 clonotypes in ibrutinib-treated CLL. TCRdb's table, derived via immunoSEQ multiplex PCR, lists solely in-frame clones and lacks some. The sample consists of around 52,000 clones, roughly 50% of them appearing once. The sample was PBMCs, taken after 24 months of ibrutinib treatment. Receptor source: a human donor with chronic lymphocytic leukemia. Each CDR3 is given with its conserved first and last residue. Each record gives: clone size, D gene, J gene, V gene, CDR3 protein, CDR3 DNA. The D gene is left open where the match is weak. Only some rows state a clone size, as once, few, many or a class for expanded clones.

- - TRBJ1-5 TRBV6-1 CAISEYIGVKDQPQHF TGTGCCATCAGTGAGTACATAGGGGTGAAGGATCAGCCCCAGCATTTT
few - TRBJ2-2 TRBV11-3 CASSRRQGNTGELFF TGTGCCAGCAGCCGACGTCAGGGGAACACCGGGGAGCTGTTTTTT
- - TRBJ1-5 TRBV5-6 CASSLTGGSSNQPQHF TGTGCCAGCAGCTTAACTGGAGGGTCTAGCAATCAGCCCCAGCATTTT
- - TRBJ2-7 TRBV6-5 CASSLWAREQYF TGTGCCAGCAGTTTATGGGCTAGGGAGCAGTACTTC
few TRBD1 TRBJ1-3 TRBV18 CASSLYRGVSGNTIYF TGTGCCAGCTCACTGTACAGGGGGGTCTCTGGAAACACCATATATTTT
- TRBD1 TRBJ1-5 TRBV28 CATGKGQDNQPQHF TGTGCAACTGGGAAGGGACAGGATAATCAGCCCCAGCATTTT
- TRBD1 TRBJ1-6 TRBV27 CASKSRGQGISPLHF TGTGCCAGCAAGTCTAGGGGGCAGGGGATCTCACCCCTCCACTTT
many - TRBJ2-3 TRBV10-3 CAISGGPADTQYF TGTGCCATCAGCGGGGGGCCCGCAGATACGCAGTATTTT
- - TRBJ2-7 TRBV29-1 CSVARDPPYEQYF TGCAGCGTTGCAAGGGACCCACCCTACGAGCAGTACTTC
- - TRBJ2-1 TRBV6-6 CASSQTSSGQFF TGTGCCAGCAGCCAGACTAGTTCGGGGCAGTTCTTC
- TRBD2 TRBJ2-1 TRBV18 CASSPGLAGTINEQFF TGTGCCAGCTCACCCGGACTAGCGGGAACAATCAATGAGCAGTTCTTC
- TRBD2 TRBJ2-1 TRBV18 CASSSPSGRMNNEQFF TGTGCCAGCTCATCCCCTAGCGGGAGGATGAACAATGAGCAGTTCTTC
- - TRBJ2-7 TRBV9 CASSLTSSPREQYF TGTGCCAGCAGCCTGACTAGTTCCCCTCGCGAGCAGTACTTC
- - TRBJ2-1 TRBV29-1 CSVEGTPLGEQFF TGCAGCGTTGAGGGGACGCCCCTAGGTGAGCAGTTCTTC
- - TRBJ1-1 TRBV10-2 CASTLYPTSAEAFF TGCGCCAGCACGCTATACCCGACCAGCGCTGAAGCTTTCTTT
few TRBD2 TRBJ2-3 TRBV28 CATRARGGTDTQYF TGTGCCACCAGGGCTCGGGGGGGCACAGATACGCAGTATTTT